These 7 T cell receptor beta chains originate from one sample sequenced in a study of cytomegalovirus exposure and HLA in healthy donors. The protocol was immunoSEQ multiplex PCR, while the TCRdb copy is restricted to in-frame clones and leaves out a portion. The sample yields some 170,000 clones, about 90% seen once. Sequenced input: PBMCs. These receptors were taken from a young woman in good health and CMV-seronegative.

The chain recombines TRBV7-2 with TRBJ1-1, with unresolved D. The germline V and J ends were trimmed by 2 bases and 3 bases, with 13 bases remaining between them. The CDR3 loop spans 15 amino acids. CDR1 and CDR2 from the germline V gene are SGHTA and FQGNSA. CDR3 sequence reads: CASSLSKVVDTEAFF. For the CDR3, the DNA is TGTGCCAGCAGCTTATCCAAGGTTGTGGACACTGAAGCTTTCTTT.

This clone has only a few counts. The V gene is TRBV7-6, the J gene TRBJ1-1; D remains ambiguous. There are 13 residues in the CDR3. Trimming shortened V by 5 bases and J by 4 bases, and 11 bases separated the two germline ends. From germline, CDR1 is SGHVS and CDR2 FNYEAQ. The DNA for the CDR3 is TGTGCCAGCAGCGCCACCCGGAGCACTGAAGCTTTCTTT. This gives the protein CASSATRSTEAFF. Based on the CDR3 plus reference TRBV7-6 and TRBJ1-1, the full variable domain is GAGVSQSPRYKVTKRGQDVALRCDPISGHVSLYWYRQALGQGPEFLTYFNYEAQQDKSGLPNDRFSAERPEGSISTLTIQRTEQRDSAMYRCASSATRSTEAFFGQGTRLTVV.

The rearrangement joins TRBV28 to TRBJ2-1, with TRBD2 identical over 8 bases. The CDR3 has 16 residues. Germline V lookup: CDR1 MDHEN, CDR2 SYDVKM. V lost 6 bases and J lost 4; bases outside the gene matches: 11. CDR3 nucleotide sequence: TGTGCCAGCAGACATCTTCTAACGGGAGGGTACAATGAGCAGTTCTTC. Residues: CASRHLLTGGYNEQFF.

This clone was observed a single time. The V and J genes are TRBV5-1 and TRBJ2-2; D gene ambiguous. Germline V CDR1 and CDR2: SGHRS, YFSETQ. The V and J ends lost 4 bases and 1 base respectively, with 8 bases between them. This CDR3 is 14 amino acids long. As DNA, the CDR3 is TGCGCCAGCAGCGGTTCACGGAACACCGGGGAGCTGTTTTTT. Its translation: CASSGSRNTGELFF.

The rearrangement uses TRBV10-3 and TRBJ1-1; D unresolved. Trimming removed 0 bases from V and 4 bases from J, with 9 bases in between. Germline V gene data show CDR1 as ENHRY and CDR2 as SYGVKD. The CDR3 has 14 amino acids. The CDR3 spells CAISESAAGTEAFF. The DNA for the CDR3 is TGTGCCATCAGTGAGTCGGCGGCCGGCACTGAAGCTTTCTTT.

The chain combines TRBV6-1 with TRBJ2-7; 11 bases align to TRBD2. This CDR3 has 14 amino acids. With 6 bases clipped from V and 6 bases from J, the junction kept 7 bases outside the gene matches. CDR1 and CDR2 (germline): MNHNS, SASEGT. Here the CDR3 reads CASRKTSGTSEQYF. In nucleotides, the CDR3 is TGTGCCAGCAGGAAGACTAGCGGGACGTCCGAGCAGTACTTC.

The chain links TRBV7-6 to TRBJ2-2; 11 bases are a match to TRBD1. Germline V gene sequence: CDR1 SGHVS, CDR2 FNYEAQ. The CDR3 runs to 15 residues. Trimming took 5 bases from V and 5 from J; bases not matched to a gene: 4. CDR3 in amino acids: CASSMGQGGTGELFF. CDR3 coding DNA: TGTGCCAGCAGCATGGGACAGGGGGGGACCGGGGAGCTGTTTTTT.